Listed below are T cell receptor beta chains from one sample, sequenced in a study of cytomegalovirus exposure and HLA in healthy donors. Data came from immunoSEQ multiplex PCR; TCRdb stores just in-frame clones and leaves some out. This repertoire shows about 240,000 clones, more than 75% found once; its top ten account for 1% to 1.5%. Sequenced: PBMCs. Receptors were obtained from a woman aged 25 to 45 in good health and CMV-seropositive. The conserved cysteine and the conserved F or W are not part of the CDR3 here. Fields, in order: J gene, V gene, CDR3 protein.

J: TRBJ2-2; V: TRBV19; CDR3: ASSADKLNTGELF
J: TRBJ2-7; V: TRBV29-1; CDR3: SVGGTSGQLDYEQY
J: TRBJ2-1; V: TRBV5-1; CDR3: ASSPGLVSNEQF
J: TRBJ2-7; V: TRBV30; CDR3: AWSVSLDRVQAYEQY
J: TRBJ2-5; V: TRBV7-9; CDR3: ASSLGGRASETQY
J: TRBJ2-7; V: TRBV7-9; CDR3: ASSWLAGRGDYEQY
J: TRBJ1-1; V: TRBV27; CDR3: ASSAQGVDEAF
J: TRBJ2-3; V: TRBV28; CDR3: ASGLASSHADTQY
J: TRBJ2-5; V: TRBV21-1; CDR3: ASSKEVVQSGRYGETQY
J: TRBJ2-1; V: TRBV28; CDR3: ASSLAPGPANEQF
J: TRBJ2-1; V: TRBV7-9; CDR3: ASSPLPGVHEQF
J: TRBJ1-2; V: TRBV27; CDR3: ASSWGQGYGYT
J: TRBJ2-7; V: TRBV6-5; CDR3: ASSFHERTYEQY
J: TRBJ2-1; V: TRBV19; CDR3: ASSTGLAGEQF
J: TRBJ2-4; V: TRBV27; CDR3: ASSQTSGPITGGIQY
J: TRBJ1-2; V: TRBV19; CDR3: ASSISAREGYGYT
J: TRBJ1-5; V: TRBV28; CDR3: ASSFSDWYQPQH
J: TRBJ2-5; V: TRBV5-1; CDR3: ASSLDGQETQY
J: TRBJ1-1; V: TRBV10-3; CDR3: AISEAGAHTEAF
J: TRBJ1-4; V: TRBV27; CDR3: ASRATGRGEKLF
J: TRBJ1-1; V: TRBV19; CDR3: ASSRDRHTEAF
J: TRBJ2-2; V: TRBV27; CDR3: ASSLSILAGELF
J: TRBJ1-1; V: TRBV11-2; CDR3: ASSLERGNTEAF
J: TRBJ2-1; V: TRBV18; CDR3: ASSPPEEEQF
J: TRBJ2-2; V: TRBV9; CDR3: ATEGVNTGELF
J: TRBJ2-7; V: TRBV2; CDR3: ASSPTASGSS
J: TRBJ2-7; V: TRBV10-2; CDR3: ASLERGSGSYEQY
J: TRBJ2-1; V: TRBV7-9; CDR3: ASSWNPSGRGNEQF